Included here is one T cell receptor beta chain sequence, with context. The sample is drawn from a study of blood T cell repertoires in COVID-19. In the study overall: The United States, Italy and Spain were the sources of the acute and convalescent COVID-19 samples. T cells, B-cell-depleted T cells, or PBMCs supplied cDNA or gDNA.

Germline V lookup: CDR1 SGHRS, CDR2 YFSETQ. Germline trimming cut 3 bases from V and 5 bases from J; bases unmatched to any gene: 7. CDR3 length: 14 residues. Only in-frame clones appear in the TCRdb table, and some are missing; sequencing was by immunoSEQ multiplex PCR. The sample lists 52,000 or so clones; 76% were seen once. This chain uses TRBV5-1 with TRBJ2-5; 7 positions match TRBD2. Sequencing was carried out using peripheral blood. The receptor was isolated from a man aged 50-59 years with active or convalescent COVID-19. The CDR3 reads CASSSTRGGETQYF. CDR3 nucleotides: TGCGCCAGCAGCTCGACTCGGGGAGGGGAGACCCAGTACTTC.